These 8 T cell receptor beta chains originate from one sample sequenced in a study of cytomegalovirus exposure and HLA in healthy donors (dated by TCRdb to 2015 to 2018). The library was obtained by the immunoSEQ multiplex PCR assay. Drawn from immuneACCESS, this table holds only the in-frame rearrangements with V and J called that TCRdb kept. Clones are partly lost; checked studies trace under half to an unresolved V gene and leave the rest unexplained. Across this sample there are a few hundred thousand clones, with roughly 87% seen only once. The ten top clones hold approximately 12% of the sample. Sequenced sample: PBMCs. All receptors come from a man between 18 and 29 years old in good health and CMV-seropositive.

J is TRBJ2-7 and V is TRBV27; weak D call: TRBD2 (6 bases). Per the germline V gene, CDR1 is MNHEY and CDR2 is SMNVEV (reference sequence). V lost 2 bases, J lost 2 bases, and 13 bases lay in between. The CDR3 has 15 amino acids. CDR3: CASSLPGAGTYEQYF. The CDR3 DNA is TGTGCCAGCAGTTTACCCGGGGCGGGGACCTACGAGCAGTACTTC.

The chain's CDR3 is CASRTVSYEQYF. The CDR3 coding sequence is TGTGCCAGCAGGACGGTCTCCTACGAGCAGTACTTC. The rearrangement uses TRBV28 and TRBJ2-7, with unresolved D. Germline values: CDR1 MDHEN, CDR2 SYDVKM. The CDR3 has 12 amino acids. Trimming left V 6 bases short and J 0 bases short, with 6 bases between.

The chain combines TRBV5-1 with TRBJ2-5; 9 bases match TRBD1. The V gene end was trimmed by 2 bases and the J gene end by 5 bases; junction bases not matched to a gene: 7. Germline CDR1 reads SGHRS; CDR2 reads YFSETQ. CDR3 length: 15 residues. CDR3 residues: CASSFYRGRGETQYF. CDR3 DNA sequence: TGCGCCAGCAGCTTCTACAGGGGGCGCGGGGAGACCCAGTACTTC.

The chain joins TRBV5-1 to TRBJ2-2; TRBD2 matches 14 bases. The germline V gene has CDR1 SGHRS and CDR2 YFSETQ. The CDR3 sequence is 21 residues long. Germline trimming cut 3 bases from V and 5 bases from J; bases unmatched to any gene: 18. The CDR3 here is CASSSLGEPGLAGVYTGELFF. Here the CDR3 DNA reads TGCGCCAGCAGCTCCCTAGGAGAACCGGGACTAGCGGGAGTATATACCGGGGAGCTGTTTTTT. Supplemented by reference TRBV5-1 and TRBJ2-2, the full variable domain reads KAGVTQTPRYLIKTRGQQVTLSCSPISGHRSVSWYQQTPGQGLQFLFEYFSETQRNKGNFPGRFSGRQFSNSRSEMNVSTLELGDSALYLCASSSLGEPGLAGVYTGELFFGEGSRLTVL.

The V gene is TRBV29-1, the J gene TRBJ2-3, with D possibly TRBD1 on 6 matching bases. Germline V gene lookup returns CDR1 SQVTM and CDR2 ANQGSEA. V was clipped by 3 bases and J by 3 bases, with 13 bases between them. The CDR3 totals 14 residues. CDR3: CSVDYRVGTDTQYF. The CDR3 bases are TGCAGCGTTGATTACAGGGTAGGAACAGATACGCAGTATTTT.

The V and J genes are TRBV30 and TRBJ1-2; 9 bases are a match to TRBD1. The length of the CDR3 is 14 residues. V dropped 2 bases and J dropped 6; count of bases not matched to a gene: 7. Germline CDR1 GTSNPN, CDR2 SVGIG (reference sequence). Written as DNA, the CDR3 is TGTGCCTGGAGTCTTTGGAGGACAGGGGATGGCTACACCTTC. This gives the protein CAWSLWRTGDGYTF.

The chain combines TRBV28 with TRBJ1-2, with TRBD1 identical over 7 bases. Per the germline V gene, CDR1 is MDHEN and CDR2 is SYDVKM. This CDR3 spans 15 amino acids. After removal of 7 bases from V and 7 bases from J, the junction contained 15 bases not matched to a gene. As DNA, the CDR3 is TGTGCCAGCATGCCGACAGGGAGGTCACAAGGTGGCTACACCTTC. Its protein product is CASMPTGRSQGGYTF.

This clone was observed once. The chain recombines TRBV7-2 with TRBJ1-1; a weak D match, TRBD1 (5 bases). This CDR3 has 12 amino acids. V was clipped by 5 bases and J by 11 bases, with 15 bases between them. Germline loops: CDR1 SGHTA, CDR2 FQGNSA. Here the CDR3 DNA reads TGTGCCAGCAGCCGAGACAGCTATAGGGCTTTCTTT. Amino acid sequence: CASSRDSYRAFF.